Following are 21 T cell receptor beta chains from one sample sequenced in a study of cytomegalovirus exposure and HLA in healthy donors. Produced via immunoSEQ multiplex PCR; TCRdb's table is partial and in-frame only. Counted here are roughly 130,000 clones, 88% occurring once; the ten biggest clones make up less than 1.5%. Specimen: PBMCs. All receptors derive from a man aged 25 to 40 in good health and CMV-seronegative.

The chain combines TRBV11-2 with TRBJ2-1, with a possible D match to TRBD1 (8 bases). CDR1 and CDR2 (germline): SGHAT, FQNNGV. Trimming cost V 2 bases and J 7 bases, with 21 bases left between them. This CDR3 region has 17 residues. CDR3 DNA sequence: TGTGCCAGCAGCTTACCATTGGACAGGGAGGGGACAAATGAGCAGTTCTTC. It encodes CASSLPLDREGTNEQFF.

The chain joins TRBV19 to TRBJ2-2; D gene unclear. The germline gives CDR1 LNHDA, CDR2 SQIVND (reference sequence). The CDR3 sequence is 14 residues long. Trimming cost V 2 bases and J 4 bases, with 8 bases left between them. CDR3 nucleotide sequence: TGTGCCAGTAGTATAAGCAGACTCACCGGGGAGCTGTTTTTT. Its protein is CASSISRLTGELFF.

The chain couples TRBV18 to TRBJ2-7; 7 bases map to TRBD1. The germline gives CDR1 KGHSH, CDR2 LQKENI. With 5 bases clipped from V and 4 bases from J, the junction kept 5 bases outside the gene matches. This CDR3 comprises 13 residues. DNA for the CDR3: TGTGCCAGCTCAGCAGGGGGTGCGTACGAGCAGTACTTC. Protein sequence: CASSAGGAYEQYF.

DNA of the CDR3: TGCGCCAGCAGCTTGGCTGGCTCCGAAAATGAGCAGTTCTTC. Encoded protein: CASSLAGSENEQFF. The V call is TRBV5-1, the J call TRBJ2-1; no reliable D call. V dropped 0 bases and J dropped 7 bases, with 11 bases sitting between them. The CDR3 has 14 residues. Germline V lookup: CDR1 SGHRS, CDR2 YFSETQ.

Written as DNA, the CDR3 is TGTGCCAGCAACCCGACAAACCCCGGGGAGCTGTTTTTT. This codes for CASNPTNPGELFF. The chain employs TRBV6-1 and TRBJ2-2, with D unclear. There are 13 residues in the CDR3. Germline loops: CDR1 MNHNS, CDR2 SASEGT. Trimming took off 7 bases at V and 6 bases at J, with 12 bases between the two ends.

The rearrangement uses TRBV9 and TRBJ1-2, with TRBD1 as a possible D gene (6 bases). Germline lookup yields CDR1 SGDLS and CDR2 YYNGEE. The CDR3 is 13 residues long. V gave up 3 bases and J gave up 0 bases, with 6 bases separating them. CDR3 sequence: CASSEGANYGYTF. DNA of the CDR3: TGTGCCAGCAGCGAGGGGGCTAACTATGGCTACACCTTC.

This clone appeared a single time. The chain is built from TRBV6-1 and TRBJ2-7; weak D call: TRBD1 (5 bases). CDR1 MNHNS and CDR2 SASEGT come from the germline V gene. CDR3 length: 12 amino acids. V was cut by 7 bases and J by 3 bases, with 10 bases left in between. The CDR3 here is CASITGNYEQYF. Here the CDR3 DNA reads TGTGCCAGCATCACAGGAAACTACGAGCAGTACTTC.

This chain links TRBV7-9 with TRBJ1-2; TRBD1 is a possible D gene (5 bases). CDR3 length: 14 amino acids. CDR1 is SEHNR, CDR2 FQNEAQ, per germline (reference sequence). Trimming took off 3 bases at V and 4 bases at J, with 12 bases between the two ends. The CDR3 coding sequence is TGTGCCAGCAGCTTTGGAGACAGAGCCTATGGCTACACCTTC. Its translation: CASSFGDRAYGYTF.

The rearrangement joins TRBV11-2 to TRBJ2-3; 9 bases are shared with TRBD2. The CDR3 is made up of 16 amino acids. Germline V lookup: CDR1 SGHAT, CDR2 FQNNGV. Trimming at V came to 5 bases and at J to 2 bases, leaving 8 bases not matched to a gene. CDR3: CASSGRLAGSTDTQYF. The DNA for the CDR3 is TGTGCCAGCAGCGGTCGCCTAGCGGGGTCCACAGATACGCAGTATTTT.

CDR3: CASITGTERAYGYTF. In nucleotides, the CDR3 is TGTGCCAGTATTACCGGGACAGAGAGGGCCTATGGCTACACCTTC. The chain joins TRBV2 to TRBJ1-2; 7 positions match TRBD1. V trimming: 9 bases; J trimming: 4 bases; junction bases outside the gene matches: 14. The CDR3 extends over 15 amino acids. CDR1 and CDR2 from the germline V gene are SNHLY and FYNNEI.

The chain recombines TRBV4-2 with TRBJ2-7, with TRBD1 matching over 10 bases. J was trimmed by 3 bases and V by 6 bases; bases with no gene match: 8. The CDR3 consists of 15 residues. CDR1 is LGHNA and CDR2 is YNFKEQ in the germline V gene. CDR3 region: CASRNTGTGVYEQYF. The DNA of the CDR3 is TGTGCCAGCAGGAACACCGGGACAGGGGTCTACGAGCAGTACTTC.

The rearrangement links TRBV6-1 to TRBJ1-5; 7 bases match TRBD1. V was clipped by 7 bases and J by 3 bases; unmatched bases: 6. This CDR3 has 14 amino acids. Germline values: CDR1 MNHNS, CDR2 SASEGT. The CDR3 DNA follows: TGTGCCAGCAAAACAGGGGCCTACAATCAGCCCCAGCATTTT. This gives the protein CASKTGAYNQPQHF.

The chain couples TRBV30 to TRBJ1-2; 9 bases are a match to TRBD1. CDR3 size: 12 residues. Germline V lookup: CDR1 GTSNPN, CDR2 SVGIG (reference sequence). Trimming at V came to 5 bases and at J to 4 bases, leaving 2 bases not matched to a gene. CDR3 amino acids: CAWVTGGYGYTF. CDR3 sequence (DNA): TGTGCCTGGGTGACAGGGGGCTATGGCTACACCTTC.

The chain recombines TRBV10-3 with TRBJ2-3, with D perhaps TRBD1 (6 bases). With 6 bases removed from V and 2 bases from J, the gap between germline ends came to 12 bases. This CDR3 spans 14 amino acids. The V gene's germline CDR1 is ENHRY and CDR2 SYGVKD. CDR3 DNA: TGTGCCATCAGCCAGGGGCGCCCCACAGATACGCAGTATTTT. It encodes CAISQGRPTDTQYF.

The chain is built from TRBV4-1 and TRBJ2-7, with a tentative D call TRBD2 (6 bases). The CDR3 is 16 amino acids. The V gene's germline CDR1 is MGHRA and CDR2 YSYEKL. Trimming removed 4 bases from V and 3 bases from J, with 19 bases in between. The CDR3: CASSPYGRGGFYEQYF. CDR3 in DNA: TGCGCCAGCAGCCCCTATGGGCGTGGGGGGTTCTACGAGCAGTACTTC.

The chain is built from TRBV18 and TRBJ1-2, with D perhaps TRBD1 (5 bases). Trimming shortened V by 2 bases and J by 6 bases, and 7 bases separated the two germline ends. The CDR3 runs 12 residues. Germline CDR1 reads KGHSH; CDR2 reads LQKENI. CDR3 region: CASSPARDGYTF. CDR3 bases: TGTGCCAGCTCACCAGCCAGGGATGGCTACACCTTC.

The V and J genes are TRBV10-3 and TRBJ2-2, with D maybe TRBD1 (5 bases). V lost 8 bases and J lost 0, with 16 bases in between. The CDR3 has 16 residues. Germline CDR1 ENHRY, CDR2 SYGVKD. CDR3 sequence: CAILKGQGANTGELFF. The CDR3 coding sequence is TGTGCCATCCTTAAAGGGCAGGGCGCGAACACCGGGGAGCTGTTTTTT.

The chain carries TRBV6-1 and TRBJ1-3; TRBD1 matches at 9 bases. This CDR3 contains 14 residues. Trimming took 7 bases from V and 1 from J; bases not matched to a gene: 2. Germline V gene lookup returns CDR1 MNHNS and CDR2 SASEGT. The CDR3 bases are TGTGCCAGCAAACAGGGGGCTTCTGGAAACACCATATATTTT. Its protein product is CASKQGASGNTIYF.

This chain connects TRBV27 to TRBJ2-1; D perhaps matches TRBD2 (5 bases). V lost 3 bases and J 8 bases, leaving 11 bases between the germline ends. From germline, CDR1 is MNHEY and CDR2 SMNVEV (reference sequence). This CDR3 has 13 residues. CDR3 sequence (DNA): TGTGCCAGCAGTTTTCGGGGTACCCATGAGCAGTTCTTC. Its translation is CASSFRGTHEQFF.

The genes are TRBV27 and TRBJ1-5; weak D call: TRBD1 (5 bases). Germline lookup yields CDR1 MNHEY and CDR2 SMNVEV (reference sequence). This CDR3 has 14 amino acids. V was cut by 4 bases and J by 2 bases, with 9 bases left in between. CDR3: CASSWGGGNQPQHF. CDR3 in DNA: TGTGCCAGCAGTTGGGGGGGTGGCAATCAGCCCCAGCATTTT.

This chain joins TRBV29-1 and TRBJ2-1; possibly TRBD1 for D (6 bases). The germline CDR1 and CDR2 sequences are SQVTM and ANQGSEA. The CDR3 loop spans 12 amino acids. Trimming stripped 6 bases from V and 9 bases from J, with 15 bases between. The CDR3 sequence: CSVTGQSSEQFF. CDR3 nucleotides: TGCAGCGTCACTGGACAGTCTAGTGAGCAGTTCTTC.